This TCR beta chain was identified during a study of T-cell reconstitution after alpha-beta-depleted transplantation in children. This clonotype showed up many times. Its antigen is unidentified. As it was prepared, the TCRbeta library received unique molecular identifiers. Each CDR3 protein gets one entry after TCRdb re-called the PCR reads with MiXCR. This repertoire shows around 500,000 distinct CDR3 sequences, around 23% found once; its top ten account for around an eighth. Study-wide results and caveats: Where some patients showed high TCRbeta diversity at day 60, it came from recipient T cells and thymic progenitors that had survived.

CDR3 length: 13 residues. Germline V CDR1 and CDR2: DFQATT, SNEGSKA (reference sequence). The V end lost 1 base, the J end lost 2 bases, and 8 bases lay between the germline ends. This chain uses TRBV20-1 with TRBJ1-2, with a possible D match to TRBD1 (5 bases). The source was PBMCs, mostly from graft donor cells, collected 360 days after TCRalphabeta/CD19-depleted stem cell transplant. The receptor comes from a boy younger than two who had a stem cell transplant for acute myeloid leukemia, so the T cells may come from the graft donor. The CDR3 region has the DNA TGCAGTGCTAGAGCGCAGGGAAACTATGGCTACACCTTC. This encodes CSARAQGNYGYTF.